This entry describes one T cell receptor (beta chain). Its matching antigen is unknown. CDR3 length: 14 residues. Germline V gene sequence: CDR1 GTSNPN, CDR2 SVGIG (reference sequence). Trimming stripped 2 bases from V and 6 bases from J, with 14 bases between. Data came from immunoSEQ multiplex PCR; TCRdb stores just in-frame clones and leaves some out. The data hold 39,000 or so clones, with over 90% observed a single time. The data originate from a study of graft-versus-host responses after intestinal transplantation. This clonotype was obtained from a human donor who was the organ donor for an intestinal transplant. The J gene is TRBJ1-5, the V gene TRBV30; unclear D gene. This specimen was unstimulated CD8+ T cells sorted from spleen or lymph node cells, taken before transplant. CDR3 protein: CAWSKGRAGQPQHF. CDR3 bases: TGTGCCTGGAGTAAGGGCCGAGCCGGTCAGCCCCAGCATTTT.